These 2 T cell receptor beta chains were all obtained from the same sample, sequenced in a study of cytomegalovirus exposure and HLA in healthy donors (dated by TCRdb to 2016 to 2017). The library was prepared using the immunoSEQ multiplex PCR assay. For the multiplex PCR, a mixture combining 60 forward primers for TCR Vbeta segments and 13 reverse primers for TCR Jbeta segments was used. TCRdb mirrors the immuneACCESS table, restricted to in-frame sequences. Some clones are absent from its copies; in checked studies, under half trace to an unresolved V gene, and the reason for the others is unknown. Recorded for this sample are hundreds of thousands of clones; more than 65% of them occurred a single time. The ten largest make up 0.63% of the sample. The sequenced sample was PBMCs. All receptors derive from a man aged 18 to 29 in good health and CMV-seronegative.

J is TRBJ1-3 and V is TRBV5-1, with 7 bases identical to TRBD1. The CDR3 sequence is 15 residues long. V shed 3 bases, J shed 0 bases, and the junction held 3 bases outside the gene matches. The V gene's germline CDR1 is SGHRS and CDR2 YFSETQ. The DNA for the CDR3 is TGCGCCAGCAGCTATGACAGGGACTCTGGAAACACCATATATTTT. It yields the protein CASSYDRDSGNTIYF.

This clone was seen a few times. The gene calls are TRBV23-1 and TRBJ2-5; 10 nucleotides agree with TRBD2. Being an ORF, TRBV23-1 has a function that is uncertain. CDR3 length: 17 amino acids. Germline trimming cut 2 bases from V and 4 bases from J; bases unmatched to any gene: 10. The CDR3 DNA is TGCGCCAGCAGTCAAACAGAGCGGGAGGGCCCCGCAGAGACCCAGTACTTC. It codes for CASSQTEREGPAETQYF.